Presented here are 9 T cell receptor beta chains from one specimen sequenced in a study of tumor-infiltrating lymphocytes in oesophageal squamous cell carcinoma (dated by TCRdb to the mid-2010s). Library preparation employed PCR. Sequencing was performed on an Illumina HiSeq 2000. TCRdb trimmed the raw reads at Q25, called clones with MiXCR and kept productive beta chains. Each CDR3 protein appears once, grouped with its most common genes and DNA. Present in this sample are about 14,000 distinct CDR3 sequences, around 50% of which were seen just once. The biggest ten clones account for 12% to 15% of the sample. Material for sequencing was blood. These receptors were obtained from a male donor with esophageal squamous cell carcinoma.

This clonotype is deemed medium-sized (0.01 to 0.1%). The rearrangement uses TRBV27 and TRBJ1-2; TRBD1 matches at 8 bases. This CDR3 spans 13 amino acids. The J segment lost 8 bases and the V segment lost 4 bases, leaving 6 bases of the junction unmatched. Germline V gene sequence: CDR1 MNHEY, CDR2 SMNVEV (reference sequence). CDR3 amino acids: CASSSGQGEGYTF. CDR3 sequence (DNA): TGTGCCAGCAGTTCCGGACAGGGTGAAGGCTACACCTTC.

The chain is built from TRBV12-3 or TRBV12-4 and TRBJ2-3; D may match TRBD1 or TRBD2 (5 bases each). The CDR3 extends over 17 amino acids. The V end lost 5 bases, the J end lost 2 bases, and 20 bases lay between the germline ends. In nucleotides, the CDR3 is TGTGCCAGCAGTCCTAGGGACGTTAGCTCTTCCACAGATACGCAGTATTTT. Translation: CASSPRDVSSSTDTQYF.

This sequence joins TRBV7-6 and TRBJ2-1; D uncertain. CDR1 and CDR2 (germline): SGHVS, FNYEAQ. V lost 1 base, J lost 12 bases, and 13 bases lay in between. The CDR3 length is 13 residues. The CDR3 here is CASSLDIWGGQFF. The DNA for the CDR3 is TGTGCCAGCAGCTTAGATATTTGGGGTGGGCAGTTCTTC.

This clonotype has ten or more counts. Given a much more abundant clone one base away, this may be a read error. The V call is TRBV27, the J call TRBJ2-5; TRBD1 or TRBD2 may be the D gene (5 bases each). The V end was cut by 6 bases, the J end by 11 bases, with 22 bases between. The length of the CDR3 is 14 residues. The germline CDR1 and CDR2 sequences are MNHEY and SMNVEV (reference sequence). CDR3 nucleotide sequence: TGTGCCAGCAGCCGTAGGGGAGCTGACAATGAGCAGTACTTC. Amino acids: CASSRRGADNEQYF.

The genes are TRBV24-1 and TRBJ2-3; D tentatively fits TRBD1 or TRBD2 (5 bases each). This CDR3 contains 14 residues. V gave up 0 bases and J gave up 6 bases, with 9 bases separating them. Germline V CDR1 and CDR2: KGHDR, SFDVKD. CDR3 bases: TGTGCCACCAGTGATTTGGAGGGGACCGATACGCAGTATTTT. Its protein product is CATSDLEGTDTQYF.

This clonotype counts as medium-sized (0.01 to 0.1%). This chain links TRBV6-1 with TRBJ2-5, with D perhaps matching TRBD1 (7 bases). CDR1 and CDR2 (germline): MNHNS, SASEGT. The ends were cut back, 2 bases at V and 4 bases at J, with 17 bases in the middle. CDR3 length equals 16 residues. This chain's CDR3 is CASSERRGQSVETQYF. CDR3 in DNA: TGTGCCAGCAGTGAAAGGAGGGGGCAGTCCGTAGAGACCCAGTACTTC.

The V gene is TRBV7-8, the J gene TRBJ2-3; 8 nucleotides agree with TRBD2. The J call may be faulty, since TRBJ2-1 better matches the DNA end. Germline V gives CDR1 SGHVS, CDR2 FQNEAQ. CDR3 length: 16 residues. The CDR3 spells CASSLASGRSYNEQFF. CDR3 nucleotide sequence: TGTGCCAGCAGCTTAGCGAGCGGGAGATCCTACAATGAGCAGTTCTTC.

This sequence joins TRBV7-2 and TRBJ2-7; tentative D call: TRBD2 (6 bases). The J call may be wrong; the DNA end is better matched by TRBJ2-4. Germline V gene lookup returns CDR1 SGHTA and CDR2 FQGNSA. CDR3 length: 16 residues. CDR3 in amino acids: CASSLGGGVSGNIQYF. The CDR3 coding sequence is TGTGCCAGCAGCTTAGGTGGAGGGGTGTCCGGAAACATTCAGTACTTC.

The chain combines TRBV6-2 or TRBV6-3 with TRBJ2-1, with D uncertain. The germline V and J ends were trimmed by 6 bases and 5 bases, with 5 bases remaining between them. The CDR3 loop spans 11 amino acids. The V gene's germline CDR1 is MNHEY and CDR2 SVGEGT. The CDR3 DNA follows: TGTGCCAGCAGCTCAGACAATGAGCAGTTCTTC. It is translated as CASSSDNEQFF.